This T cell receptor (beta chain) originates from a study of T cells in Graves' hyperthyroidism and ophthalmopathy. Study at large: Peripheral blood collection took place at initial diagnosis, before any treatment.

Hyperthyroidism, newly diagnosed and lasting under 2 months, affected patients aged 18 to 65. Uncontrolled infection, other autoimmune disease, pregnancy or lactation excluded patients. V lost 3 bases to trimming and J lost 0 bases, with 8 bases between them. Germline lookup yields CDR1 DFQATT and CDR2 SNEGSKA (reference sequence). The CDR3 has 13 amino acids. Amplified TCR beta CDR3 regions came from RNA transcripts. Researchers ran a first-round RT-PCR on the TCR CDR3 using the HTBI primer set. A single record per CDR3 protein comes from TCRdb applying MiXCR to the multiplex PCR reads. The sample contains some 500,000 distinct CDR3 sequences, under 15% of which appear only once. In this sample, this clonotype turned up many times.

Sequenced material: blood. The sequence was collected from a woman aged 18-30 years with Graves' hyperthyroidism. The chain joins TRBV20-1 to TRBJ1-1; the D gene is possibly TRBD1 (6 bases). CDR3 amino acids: CSASAGVNTEAFF. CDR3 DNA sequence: TGCAGTGCTAGTGCAGGGGTGAACACTGAAGCTTTCTTT.